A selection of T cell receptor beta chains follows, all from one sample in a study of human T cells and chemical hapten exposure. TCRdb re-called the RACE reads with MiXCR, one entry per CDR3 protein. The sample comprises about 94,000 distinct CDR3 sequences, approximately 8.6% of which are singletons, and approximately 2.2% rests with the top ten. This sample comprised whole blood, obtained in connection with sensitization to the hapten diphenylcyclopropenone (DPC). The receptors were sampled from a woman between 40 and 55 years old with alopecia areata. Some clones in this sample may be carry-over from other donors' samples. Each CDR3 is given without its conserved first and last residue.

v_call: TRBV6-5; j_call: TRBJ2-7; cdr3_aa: ASSYSGAGTGLFEQY
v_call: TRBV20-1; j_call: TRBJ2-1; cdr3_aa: SASFTSYNEQF
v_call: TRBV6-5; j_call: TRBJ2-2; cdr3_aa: ASIRGTTGELF
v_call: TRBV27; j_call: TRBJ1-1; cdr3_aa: ASSPSGNTEAF
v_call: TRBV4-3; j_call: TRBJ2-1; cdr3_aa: ASSQDPGLAGHREQF
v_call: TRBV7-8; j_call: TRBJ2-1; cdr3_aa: ASSSSGNYYNEQF
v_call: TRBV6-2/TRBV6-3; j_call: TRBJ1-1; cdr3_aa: ASSYRGQIEAF
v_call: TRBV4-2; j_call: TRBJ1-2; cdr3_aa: ASSNVGGRVGYGYT
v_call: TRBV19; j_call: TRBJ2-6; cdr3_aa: ASSTGDGANVLT
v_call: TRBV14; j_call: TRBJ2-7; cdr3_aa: ASSQGADNHLFTYEQY
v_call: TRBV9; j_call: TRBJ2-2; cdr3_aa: ASSVGVPPHTGELF
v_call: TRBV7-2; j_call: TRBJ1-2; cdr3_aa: ASTRTGTALGYT
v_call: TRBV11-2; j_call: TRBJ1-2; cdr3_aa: ASSSGGTGNYGYT
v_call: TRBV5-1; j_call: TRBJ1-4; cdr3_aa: ASSLGTAYGKLF
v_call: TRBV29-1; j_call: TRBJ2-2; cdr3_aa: SVGTSGSNTGELF
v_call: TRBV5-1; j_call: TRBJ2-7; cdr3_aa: ASSSTRARGEQY
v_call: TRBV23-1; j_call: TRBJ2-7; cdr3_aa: ASSQMGQGTYEQY
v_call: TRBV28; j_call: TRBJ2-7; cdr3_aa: ASSKYEQY
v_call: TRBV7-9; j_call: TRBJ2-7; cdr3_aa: ASSWDPEGIYEQY
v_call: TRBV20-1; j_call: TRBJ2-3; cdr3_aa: SATGLAGASNTQY
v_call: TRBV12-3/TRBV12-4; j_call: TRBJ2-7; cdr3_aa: ASGLAGTYEQY
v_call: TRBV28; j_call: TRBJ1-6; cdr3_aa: ASTLLTGGASPLH
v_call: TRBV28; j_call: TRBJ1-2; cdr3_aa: ASSRFDGYT
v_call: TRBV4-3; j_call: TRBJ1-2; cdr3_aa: ASRGWGDYGYT
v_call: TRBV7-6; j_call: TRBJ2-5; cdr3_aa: ASSLPAETQY
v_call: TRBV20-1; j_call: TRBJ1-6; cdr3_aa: SASGQMGSYNSPLH
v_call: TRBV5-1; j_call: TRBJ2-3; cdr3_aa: ASSNDRRSTDTQY
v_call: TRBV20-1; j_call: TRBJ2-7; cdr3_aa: SAKTYRGREQY
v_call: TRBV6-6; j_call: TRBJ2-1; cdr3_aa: ASSYRAPYNEQF
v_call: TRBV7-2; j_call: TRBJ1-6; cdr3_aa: ASSWTGSNSPLH
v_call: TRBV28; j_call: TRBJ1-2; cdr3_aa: ASSSGLSYGYT
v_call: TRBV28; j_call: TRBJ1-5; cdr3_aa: ASSLGLAQPQH
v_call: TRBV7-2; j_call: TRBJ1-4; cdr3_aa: ASREGSLQGELF
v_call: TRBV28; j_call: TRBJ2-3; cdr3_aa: ASSSPMNRLQGWDTQY
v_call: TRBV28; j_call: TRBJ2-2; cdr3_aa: ASSPTSAVFTGELF
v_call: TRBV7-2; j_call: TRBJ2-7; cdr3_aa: ASSKSGTGAYEQY
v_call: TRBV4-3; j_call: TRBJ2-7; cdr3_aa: ASSPGIAAYEQY
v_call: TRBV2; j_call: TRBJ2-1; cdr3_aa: ASRPGAGGNEQF
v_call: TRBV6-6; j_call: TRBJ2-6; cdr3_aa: ASSYSARQSVWANVLT
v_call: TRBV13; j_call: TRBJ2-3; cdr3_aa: ASSSPAYTDTQY
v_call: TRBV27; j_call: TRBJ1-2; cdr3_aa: ASSFSRGKNYGYT
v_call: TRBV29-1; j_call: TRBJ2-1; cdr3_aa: SAADTSRHSEQF
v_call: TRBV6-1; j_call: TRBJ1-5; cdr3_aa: ASSANQQGQPQH
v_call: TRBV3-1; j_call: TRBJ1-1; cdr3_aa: ASSQGGRRQENTEAF
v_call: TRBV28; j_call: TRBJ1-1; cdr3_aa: ASRAGQANTEAF
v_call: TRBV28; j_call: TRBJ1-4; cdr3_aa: ASNPRGVGSEKLF
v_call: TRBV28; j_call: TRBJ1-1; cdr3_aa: ATLGQGTEAF
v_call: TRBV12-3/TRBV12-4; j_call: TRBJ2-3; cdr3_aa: ASSLWRRADTQY
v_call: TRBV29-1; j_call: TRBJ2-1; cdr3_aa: SGTLAGSSYNEQF
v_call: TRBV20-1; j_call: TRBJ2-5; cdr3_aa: SAPTAGQETQY
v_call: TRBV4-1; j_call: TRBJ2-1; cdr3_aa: ASSQTGTSGSTSYNEQF
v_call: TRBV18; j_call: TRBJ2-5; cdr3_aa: ASSPRDRDQETQY
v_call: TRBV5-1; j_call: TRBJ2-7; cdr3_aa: ASRSKEYYEQY
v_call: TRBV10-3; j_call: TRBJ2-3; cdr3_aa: AIRRGRDTDTQY
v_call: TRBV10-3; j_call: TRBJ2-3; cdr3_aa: AISDNRGTDTQY